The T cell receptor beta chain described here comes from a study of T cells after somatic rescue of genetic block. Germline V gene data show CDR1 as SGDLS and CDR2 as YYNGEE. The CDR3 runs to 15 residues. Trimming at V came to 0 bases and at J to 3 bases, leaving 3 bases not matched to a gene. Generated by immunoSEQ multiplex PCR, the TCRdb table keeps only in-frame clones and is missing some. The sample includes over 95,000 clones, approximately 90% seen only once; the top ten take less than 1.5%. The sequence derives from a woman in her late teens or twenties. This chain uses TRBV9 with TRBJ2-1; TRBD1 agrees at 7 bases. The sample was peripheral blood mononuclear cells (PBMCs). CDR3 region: CASSVAGQIYNEQFF. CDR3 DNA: TGTGCCAGCAGCGTAGCGGGACAGATCTACAATGAGCAGTTCTTC.